Each of the 29 T cell receptor beta chains below was sequenced from the same sample in a study of T cells in Graves' hyperthyroidism and ophthalmopathy (dated 2019 in TCRdb). To prepare the library, multiplex PCR was applied. For sequencing, an Illumina HiSeq 2000 was employed. The TCR beta CDR3 regions were amplified from RNA transcripts. For the first round of RT-PCR on the TCR CDR3, the HTBI primer set was used together with the Qiagen OneStep RT-PCR kit. TCRdb passed the public sequencing reads through fastp at Q25 and MiXCR, retaining productive beta sequences. Identical CDR3 protein sequences are pooled into one entry, listed with their most common genes and DNA. Recorded for this sample are some 320,000 distinct CDR3 sequences; approximately 15% of them occurred a single time. Together, the top ten hold 34% of the sample. The sequenced sample consisted of blood. These receptors all come from a woman aged 40 to 55 with Graves' ophthalmopathy.

This clonotype was counted at least ten times. The V call is TRBV27, the J call TRBJ1-1; D is undetermined. With 5 bases removed from V and 3 bases from J, the gap between germline ends came to 10 bases. Per germline, CDR1 MNHEY and CDR2 SMNVEV (reference sequence). This CDR3 region has 13 residues. The CDR3 reads CASSRARYTEAFF. In nucleotides, the CDR3 is TGTGCCAGCAGTCGGGCCAGATACACTGAAGCTTTCTTT.

This clonotype was seen repeatedly, ten times or more. V usage is TRBV11-2 and J usage is TRBJ2-5; tentatively, D is TRBD1 (5 bases). Trimming took off 1 base at V and 1 base at J, with 13 bases between the two ends. This CDR3 is 16 amino acids long. Per germline, CDR1 SGHAT and CDR2 FQNNGV. The CDR3 region has the DNA TGTGCCAGCAGCTTAGTTATCAGGACAACCCAAGAGACCCAGTACTTC. Translation: CASSLVIRTTQETQYF. Full variable domain (rest looked up from reference TRBV11-2 and TRBJ2-5): EAGVAQSPRYKIIEKRQSVAFWCNPISGHATLYWYQQILGQGPKLLIQFQNNGVVDDSQLPKDRFSAERLKGVDSTLKIQPAKLEDSAVYLCASSLVIRTTQETQYFGPGTRLLVL.

This clonotype was counted many times. This chain connects TRBV7-2 to TRBJ2-1; weak D call: TRBD2 (5 bases). Trimming cost V 4 bases and J 7 bases, with 14 bases left between them. Germline assignment: CDR1 SGHTA and CDR2 FQGNSA. The CDR3 extends over 14 amino acids. The chain's CDR3 is CASSSRTPPNEQFF. Written as DNA, the CDR3 is TGTGCCAGCAGCTCGCGGACTCCTCCTAATGAGCAGTTCTTC. The whole variable domain, remainder taken from reference TRBV7-2 and TRBJ2-1, is GAGVSQSPSNKVTEKGKDVELRCDPISGHTALYWYRQSLGQGLEFLIYFQGNSAPDKSGLPSDRFSAERTGGSVSTLTIQRTQQEDSAVYLCASSSRTPPNEQFFGPGTRLTVL.

The chain links TRBV28 to TRBJ2-7; possible D gene TRBD2, 5 bases. This CDR3 spans 13 amino acids. Between the trimmed V and J ends, which lost 6 bases and 2 bases, there was a span of 11 bases. From germline, CDR1 is MDHEN and CDR2 SYDVKM. The CDR3 here is CASRGAPAYEQYF. CDR3 DNA sequence: TGTGCCAGCAGGGGAGCGCCTGCCTACGAGCAGTACTTC.

To note about this clonotype: One base away lies a much larger clone, so this may be a sequencing read error. This chain links TRBV29-1 with TRBJ1-1; 9 bases are shared with TRBD1. In germline, CDR1 is SQVTM, CDR2 ANQGSEA. The length of the CDR3 is 13 residues. The CDR3: CSVLDRGGTGAFF. The CDR3 DNA is TGCAGCGTCCTTGACAGGGGGGGCACTGGAGCTTTCTTT.

This clonotype was observed at least ten times. The chain is built from TRBV12-3 or TRBV12-4 and TRBJ1-5; D is ambiguous. The germline V and J ends were trimmed by 5 bases and 3 bases, with 14 bases remaining between them. This CDR3 spans 15 amino acids. CDR3 DNA sequence: TGTGCCAGCAGTCCCGAGGAGGTCCTCAATCAGCCCCAGCATTTT. Amino acids: CASSPEEVLNQPQHF.

This clonotype was detected a few times. A much larger clone sits a single nucleotide away, making a read error possible. No conserved phenylalanine or tryptophan ends this CDR3, so it is likely a read error. The rearrangement links TRBV28 to TRBJ2-2; TRBD2 aligns across 8 bases. This CDR3 is built from 16 residues. The J segment lost 0 bases and the V segment lost 3 bases, leaving 3 bases of the junction unmatched. Germline values: CDR1 MDHEN, CDR2 SYDVKM. DNA of the CDR3: TGTGCCAGCAGTTTCTTAGCGGGGTCGAACACCGGGGAGCTGTTTCTT. It specifies CASSFLAGSNTGELFL.

This clonotype has a count of ten or more. This chain joins TRBV28 and TRBJ2-1; 11 bases are shared with TRBD2. The V segment lost 5 bases and the J segment 1 base; nucleotides outside the gene matches: 7. The CDR3 has 17 amino acids. CDR1 MDHEN and CDR2 SYDVKM come from the germline V gene. Here the CDR3 DNA reads TGTGCCAGCAGTCCCAGACTAGCGGGACCTTCCTACAATGAGCAGTTCTTC. Protein sequence: CASSPRLAGPSYNEQFF. Based on the CDR3 plus reference TRBV28 and TRBJ2-1, the full variable domain is DVKVTQSSRYLVKRTGEKVFLECVQDMDHENMFWYRQDPGLGLRLIYFSYDVKMKEKGDIPEGYSVSREKKERFSLILESASTNQTSMYLCASSPRLAGPSYNEQFFGPGTRLTVL.

This clonotype was seen at least ten times. This sequence joins TRBV28 and TRBJ2-2; the D gene is possibly TRBD1 (6 bases). Germline V gene sequence: CDR1 MDHEN, CDR2 SYDVKM. V lost 6 bases, J lost 1 base, and 15 bases lay in between. The CDR3 totals 16 residues. This CDR3 is CASSPPRGRNTGELFF. The CDR3 DNA reads TGTGCCAGCAGCCCCCCCAGGGGCAGGAACACCGGGGAGCTGTTTTTT. The whole variable domain, remainder taken from reference TRBV28 and TRBJ2-2, is DVKVTQSSRYLVKRTGEKVFLECVQDMDHENMFWYRQDPGLGLRLIYFSYDVKMKEKGDIPEGYSVSREKKERFSLILESASTNQTSMYLCASSPPRGRNTGELFFGEGSRLTVL.

In this sample, this clonotype turned up a few times. The chain carries TRBV10-3 and TRBJ2-2, with D possibly matching TRBD1 (5 bases). Trimming left V 10 bases short and J 2 bases short, with 17 bases between. Germline V gene sequence: CDR1 ENHRY, CDR2 SYGVKD. The CDR3 has 15 residues. This CDR3 is CANSLGASNTGELFF. CDR3 nucleotides: TGTGCCAACAGCCTAGGGGCGAGTAACACCGGGGAGCTGTTTTTT.

This chain joins TRBV11-2 and TRBJ2-3; tentative D call: TRBD2 (5 bases). The germline V and J ends were trimmed by 1 base and 2 bases, with 13 bases remaining between them. This CDR3 region has 16 residues. From germline, CDR1 is SGHAT and CDR2 FQNNGV. DNA for the CDR3: TGTGCCAGCAGCTTAGGAATAGCGACGAACACAGATACGCAGTATTTT. It is translated as CASSLGIATNTDTQYF.

This clonotype was counted ten times or more. The V and J genes are TRBV7-2 and TRBJ2-1; D perhaps matches TRBD2 (6 bases). Per the germline V gene, CDR1 is SGHTA and CDR2 is FQGNSA. The V end was cut by 5 bases, the J end by 4 bases, with 18 bases between. CDR3 size: 16 residues. The CDR3 region is CASSLNGAGRYNEQFF. The CDR3 DNA is TGTGCCAGCAGCCTCAACGGGGCGGGGAGATACAATGAGCAGTTCTTC.

At least ten counts were recorded for this clonotype. J is TRBJ2-7 and V is TRBV7-2; 9 nucleotides line up with TRBD2. Germline assignment: CDR1 SGHTA and CDR2 FQGNSA. With V trimmed by 3 bases and J by 5 bases, 5 bases remained unmatched. The CDR3 has 14 residues. CDR3 in amino acids: CASSFSGGHDEQYF. CDR3 DNA sequence: TGTGCCAGCAGCTTTAGCGGGGGTCACGACGAGCAGTACTTC.

This clonotype occurred a few times. The V and J genes are TRBV24-1 and TRBJ2-4; TRBD2 matches at 14 bases. Germline V gives CDR1 KGHDR, CDR2 SFDVKD. V lost 4 bases, J lost 0 bases, and 7 bases stayed unmatched. CDR3 size: 19 residues. In nucleotides, the CDR3 is TGTGCCACCAGTGACCAGGGACTAGCGGGGGCCCTAGCCAAAAACATTCAGTACTTC. This codes for CATSDQGLAGALAKNIQYF.

The chain recombines TRBV9 with TRBJ2-2, with 10 positions matching TRBD2. CDR3 length equals 15 residues. In germline, CDR1 is SGDLS, CDR2 YYNGEE. The junction had 6 bases not matched to a gene; V was cut back by 4 bases and J by 6 bases. The CDR3 loop reads CASSYYLAGAGELFF. The CDR3 DNA sequence: TGTGCCAGCAGCTACTATCTAGCGGGAGCCGGGGAGCTGTTTTTT.

This clonotype was observed many times. The genes are TRBV2 and TRBJ2-1; 10 bases match TRBD1. Germline V CDR1 and CDR2: SNHLY, FYNNEI. The CDR3 contains 14 residues. Trimming at V came to 10 bases and at J to 5 bases, leaving 8 bases not matched to a gene. The CDR3 loop reads CATLEGQGNNEQFF. In DNA, the CDR3 is TGTGCCACTCTCGAGGGACAGGGGAACAATGAGCAGTTCTTC.

In its sample, this clonotype was seen many times. The chain has TRBV2 and TRBJ1-2, with 9 bases matching TRBD1. The CDR3 spans 14 residues. In germline, CDR1 is SNHLY, CDR2 FYNNEI. V lost 5 bases and J lost 7; bases outside the gene matches: 8. The CDR3 sequence is CASSSGQGISGYTF. The DNA of the CDR3 is TGTGCCAGCAGTTCGGGACAGGGTATTAGTGGCTACACCTTC.

This clonotype was seen repeatedly, ten times or more. The chain has TRBV12-3 or TRBV12-4 and TRBJ2-2, with D uncertain. CDR3 length: 13 residues. The V gene lost 6 bases and the J gene lost 3 bases, with 8 bases spanning the gap. For the CDR3, the DNA is TGTGCCAGCAGCTACCGGGACACCGGGGAGCTGTTTTTT. It is translated as CASSYRDTGELFF.

On this clonotype: With a much larger clone just one base away, this may be a read error. The V and J genes are TRBV6-2 or TRBV6-3 and TRBJ1-3; D remains unclear. The CDR3 consists of 14 residues. Per germline, CDR1 MNHEY and CDR2 SVGEGT. Here the CDR3 DNA reads TGTGCCGGCAGTTATACTATCTCTGGAAACACCATATATTTT. This translates into CAGSYTISGNTIYF.

This clonotype came up many times. The genes are TRBV19 and TRBJ1-1; 8 bases align to TRBD1. With V trimmed by 7 bases and J by 1 base, 5 bases remained unmatched. This CDR3 comprises 14 residues. Germline CDR1 and CDR2: LNHDA and SQIVND (reference sequence). CDR3 nucleotides: TGTGCCAGTACCCCAGGGACAGGGAACACTGAAGCTTTCTTT. The encoded protein is CASTPGTGNTEAFF.

This chain joins TRBV5-1 and TRBJ2-1; D possibly matches TRBD1 or TRBD2 (6 bases each). Germline lookup yields CDR1 SGHRS and CDR2 YFSETQ. Trimming cost V 0 bases and J 9 bases, with 22 bases left between them. The CDR3 loop spans 17 amino acids. CDR3 protein: CASSLAFTGGEGGEQFF. Written as DNA, the CDR3 is TGCGCCAGCAGCTTGGCCTTTACTGGGGGCGAGGGGGGTGAGCAGTTCTTC.

This clonotype has ten or more counts. V is TRBV24-1 and J is TRBJ2-5, with D hard to call. Per the germline V gene, CDR1 is KGHDR and CDR2 is SFDVKD. The CDR3 sequence is 15 residues long. V gave up 2 bases and J gave up 2 bases, with 11 bases separating them. CDR3 DNA sequence: TGTGCCACCAGTGATTCCCGGACCTCACAAGAGACCCAGTACTTC. Translation gives CATSDSRTSQETQYF.

There are many counts of this clonotype. The chain carries TRBV10-3 and TRBJ1-6, with D possibly matching TRBD1 (5 bases). In germline, CDR1 is ENHRY, CDR2 SYGVKD. The CDR3 has 13 residues. Trimming removed 4 bases from V and 8 bases from J, with 9 bases in between. The CDR3 is CAISGDRDSPLHF. The DNA of the CDR3 is TGTGCCATCAGTGGCGACAGAGATTCACCCCTCCACTTT.

The chain is built from TRBV20-1 and TRBJ1-2; 8 bases match TRBD1. The junction had 19 bases not matched to a gene; V was cut back by 5 bases and J by 2 bases. Per the germline V gene, CDR1 is DFQATT and CDR2 is SNEGSKA (reference sequence). The CDR3 is 18 residues long. The CDR3 nucleotides are TGCAGTGCTCGAAACCGACAGGGGCACGTTGAACGAAACTATGGCTACACCTTC. Its protein is CSARNRQGHVERNYGYTF.

In this sample, this clonotype turned up a few times. The chain has TRBV11-3 and TRBJ1-2; D unresolved. Germline V gives CDR1 SGHNT, CDR2 YENEEA. The ends were cut back, 4 bases at V and 8 bases at J, with 14 bases in the middle. The CDR3 sequence is 13 residues long. Here the CDR3 reads CASSSGVDRGYTF. The CDR3 DNA reads as TGTGCCAGCAGCTCAGGCGTGGATCGGGGCTACACCTTC.

This clonotype was seen many times. The genes are TRBV20-1 and TRBJ2-5; D is perhaps TRBD1 or TRBD2 (6 bases each). This CDR3 region has 14 residues. Germline-derived CDR1 and CDR2 are DFQATT and SNEGSKA (reference sequence). Trimming took 3 bases from V and 5 from J, leaving 16 bases between them. CDR3 DNA sequence: TGCAGTGCTAGCCCGGGGGCCCGACGGGAGACCCAGTACTTC. Translated: CSASPGARRETQYF.

This clonotype showed up many times. The CDR3 is CASSSLTASTDTQYF. The CDR3 nucleotides read TGTGCCAGCAGCTCATTGACAGCTAGCACAGATACGCAGTATTTT. The chain is built from TRBV11-2 and TRBJ2-3, with D perhaps matching TRBD1 (5 bases). The CDR3 extends over 15 amino acids. Trimming stripped 4 bases from V and 0 bases from J, with 11 bases between. Germline CDR1 and CDR2: SGHAT and FQNNGV.

This clonotype has just a few counts. The V call is TRBV20-1, the J call TRBJ2-5, with a tentative D call TRBD2 (6 bases). The V gene's germline CDR1 is DFQATT and CDR2 SNEGSKA (reference sequence). Trimming took 5 bases from V and 5 from J, leaving 24 bases between them. The CDR3 extends over 16 amino acids. The DNA for the CDR3 is TGCAGTGCTTCCCCTCCCTCTAGCAAGGGAGGTGAGACCCAGTACTTC. It translates to CSASPPSSKGGETQYF.

This clonotype was found many times. The V and J genes are TRBV12-5 and TRBJ1-5; 9 nucleotides line up with TRBD1. The germline CDR1 and CDR2 sequences are LGHNT and FRNRAP. CDR3 length: 17 amino acids. V shed 2 bases, J shed 5 bases, and the junction held 10 bases outside the gene matches. As DNA, the CDR3 is TGTGCTAGTGGTTTGTCAGGGGGACAGGGCGGCGATCAGCCCCAGCATTTT. It yields the protein CASGLSGGQGGDQPQHF.